This entry lists 21 T cell receptor beta chains sequenced from one sample in a study of OX40 agonist ivuxolimab in advanced cancers. TCRdb's table, derived via immunoSEQ multiplex PCR, lists solely in-frame clones and lacks some. This sample has about 110,000 clones, with roughly nine tenths found just once. Sequencing was performed on CD4+ or CD8+ T cells sorted from blood, taken in a trial of the OX40 agonist ivuxolimab. These receptors were obtained from an adult with an advanced solid tumor such as melanoma, head and neck, liver or kidney cancer.

This chain joins TRBV15 and TRBJ2-2, with 8 bases fitting TRBD1. The CDR3 covers 15 residues. Trimming cost V 5 bases and J 4 bases; bases outside gene matches: 6. The germline V gene has CDR1 LNHNV and CDR2 YYDKDF (reference sequence). The CDR3 sequence is CATSGGQGFTGELFF. The CDR3 DNA sequence: TGTGCCACCAGCGGTGGACAGGGTTTCACCGGGGAGCTGTTTTTT.

The J gene is TRBJ1-2, the V gene TRBV7-3; no definite D call. This CDR3 has 12 amino acids. V lost 1 base, J lost 7 bases, and 7 bases lay in between. The V gene's germline CDR1 is SGHTA and CDR2 FQGTGA. CDR3 nucleotide sequence: TGTGCCAGCAGCTTAAACCAGGCTGGCTACACCTTC. Amino acids: CASSLNQAGYTF. Full variable domain (missing parts from reference TRBV7-3 and TRBJ1-2): GAGVSQTPSNKVTEKGKYVELRCDPISGHTALYWYRQSLGQGPEFLIYFQGTGAADDSGLPNDRFFAVRPEGSVSTLKIQRTERGDSAVYLCASSLNQAGYTFGSGTRLTVV.

J is TRBJ2-3 and V is TRBV18; TRBD1 aligns across 7 bases. CDR3 length: 16 residues. Germline loops: CDR1 KGHSH, CDR2 LQKENI. J was trimmed by 6 bases and V by 0 bases; bases with no gene match: 9. CDR3 sequence reads: CASSPPPGLRGDTQYF. In DNA form, the CDR3 reads TGTGCCAGCTCACCACCGCCAGGACTCAGGGGGGATACGCAGTATTTT.

Written as DNA, the CDR3 is TGTGCCAGCAGTGAACGGACAGGGGGAACCTCACCCCTCCACTTT. The encoded protein is CASSERTGGTSPLHF. The chain links TRBV2 to TRBJ1-6; 10 nucleotides align to TRBD1. Trimming cost V 2 bases and J 10 bases; bases outside gene matches: 5. Germline V gene sequence: CDR1 SNHLY, CDR2 FYNNEI. The CDR3 extends over 15 amino acids.

V gene TRBV28 combines with J gene TRBJ1-2; D ambiguous. V was trimmed by 3 bases and J by 5 bases, leaving 10 bases between them. The CDR3 contains 13 residues. Germline V lookup: CDR1 MDHEN, CDR2 SYDVKM. CDR3 loop: CASSLEGPYGYTF. The CDR3 DNA sequence: TGTGCCAGCAGTTTGGAAGGGCCGTATGGCTACACCTTC.

The rearrangement uses TRBV7-7 and TRBJ2-5, with D maybe TRBD1 (6 bases). This CDR3 comprises 10 residues. Germline assignment: CDR1 SSHAT and CDR2 FNYEAQ (reference sequence). The CDR3, as DNA: TGTGCTTCAGGGGACATGACCCAGTACTTC. Translation gives CASGDMTQYF.

The V call is TRBV2, the J call TRBJ2-3; perhaps TRBD2 as D (5 bases). Germline assignment: CDR1 SNHLY and CDR2 FYNNEI. The V end was cut by 2 bases, the J end by 2 bases, with 8 bases between. CDR3 length: 14 residues. Written as DNA, the CDR3 is TGTGCCAGCAGTGAACCGAGGGCCACAGATACGCAGTATTTT. This gives the protein CASSEPRATDTQYF.

V gene TRBV5-1 combines with J gene TRBJ2-3, with D tentatively TRBD2 (7 bases). Trimming cost V 6 bases and J 2 bases, with 13 bases left between them. The germline V gene encodes CDR1 SGHRS and CDR2 YFSETQ. This CDR3 is built from 14 residues. The DNA for the CDR3 is TGCGCCAGCACGGGGGGCGGGATCACAGATACGCAGTATTTT. Translating gives CASTGGGITDTQYF.

The chain uses TRBV5-1 and TRBJ2-5; D ambiguous. Germline CDR1 reads SGHRS; CDR2 reads YFSETQ. The CDR3 spans 18 residues. V was pared by 0 bases and J by 0 bases, with 18 bases between. The CDR3 sequence is CASSLATGPGENQETQYF. The CDR3 DNA follows: TGCGCCAGCAGCTTGGCCACGGGCCCTGGGGAAAACCAAGAGACCCAGTACTTC.

V usage is TRBV7-9 and J usage is TRBJ2-7; maybe TRBD2 (6 bases). With 4 bases removed from V and 5 bases from J, the gap between germline ends came to 15 bases. This CDR3 spans 14 amino acids. Germline loops: CDR1 SEHNR, CDR2 FQNEAQ (reference sequence). The CDR3 DNA sequence: TGTGCCAGCAGCTCCTTGGGCGGGGTACACGAGCAGTACTTC. Amino acids: CASSSLGGVHEQYF.

The rearrangement links TRBV13 to TRBJ2-4; D remains unclear. This CDR3 contains 16 residues. Between the trimmed V and J ends, which lost 4 bases and 0 bases, there was a span of 13 bases. In germline, CDR1 is PRHDT, CDR2 FYEKMQ (reference sequence). The CDR3 loop is CASSSGRRGAKNIQYF. DNA of the CDR3: TGTGCCAGCAGCTCAGGACGGCGAGGAGCCAAAAACATTCAGTACTTC.

The V call is TRBV7-8, the J call TRBJ1-1; 7 bases fit TRBD1. This CDR3 is 14 amino acids long. V shed 5 bases, J shed 1 base, and the junction held 4 bases outside the gene matches. In germline, CDR1 is SGHVS, CDR2 FQNEAQ. CDR3 nucleotides: TGTGCCAGCAGCCCTGGGACAGCGAACACTGAAGCTTTCTTT. As protein: CASSPGTANTEAFF.

The genes are TRBV28 and TRBJ1-2; D unclear. Trimming shortened V by 4 bases and J by 8 bases, and 5 bases separated the two germline ends. Germline CDR1 and CDR2: MDHEN and SYDVKM. The CDR3 runs 10 residues. The CDR3 DNA reads TGTGCCAGCAGTTCGGGGGGCTACACCTTC. This translates into CASSSGGYTF.

This chain uses TRBV2 with TRBJ2-5; the match to TRBD2 covers 13 bases. Losses at the gene ends were 7 bases for V and 4 bases for J; bases not matched to a gene: 3. CDR1 and CDR2 (germline): SNHLY, FYNNEI. This CDR3 is built from 14 residues. For the CDR3, the DNA is TGTGCCAGCAAGGGGACTAGCGGGGTAGAGACCCAGTACTTC. This gives the protein CASKGTSGVETQYF. Variable domain in full (rest from reference TRBV2 and TRBJ2-5): EPEVTQTPSHQVTQMGQEVILRCVPISNHLYFYWYRQILGQKVEFLVSFYNNEISEKSEIFDDQFSVERPDGSNFTLKIRSTKLEDSAMYFCASKGTSGVETQYFGPGTRLLVL.

The chain has TRBV18 and TRBJ2-3; D remains ambiguous. The CDR3 length is 13 residues. V was pared by 3 bases and J by 2 bases, with 6 bases between. CDR1 and CDR2 from the germline V gene are KGHSH and LQKENI. CDR3 protein: CASSPPITDTQYF. The CDR3 nucleotides are TGTGCCAGCTCACCGCCCATCACAGATACGCAGTATTTT.

The J gene is TRBJ1-1, the V gene TRBV6-5; the D is unclear. Per the germline V gene, CDR1 is MNHEY and CDR2 is SVGAGI. The CDR3 sequence is 13 residues long. V was trimmed by 2 bases and J by 3 bases, leaving 7 bases between them. The DNA for the CDR3 is TGTGCCAGCAGTTACATGGCAGACACTGAAGCTTTCTTT. This gives the protein CASSYMADTEAFF.

This chain uses TRBV5-1 with TRBJ1-2, with D unclear. CDR3 length equals 12 residues. Germline V CDR1 and CDR2: SGHRS, YFSETQ. Trimming cost V 0 bases and J 5 bases, with 5 bases left between them. The CDR3, as DNA: TGCGCCAGCAGCTTGGACGTTTATGGCTACACCTTC. Translation: CASSLDVYGYTF. Full variable domain (outside the CDR3, taken from reference TRBV5-1 and TRBJ1-2): KAGVTQTPRYLIKTRGQQVTLSCSPISGHRSVSWYQQTPGQGLQFLFEYFSETQRNKGNFPGRFSGRQFSNSRSEMNVSTLELGDSALYLCASSLDVYGYTFGSGTRLTVV.

The CDR3 DNA sequence: TGTGCCAGCAGTGGGGGGGAATCCTACAATGAGCAGTTCTTC. It specifies CASSGGESYNEQFF. J is TRBJ2-1 and V is TRBV28, with 7 bases that match TRBD2. CDR3 size: 14 residues. Trimming removed 5 bases from V and 1 base from J; junction bases left unmatched: 2. Germline CDR1 is MDHEN and CDR2 is SYDVKM.

The chain carries TRBV11-3 and TRBJ2-5; D unresolved. The V gene lost 5 bases and the J gene lost 5 bases, with 12 bases spanning the gap. Germline assignment: CDR1 SGHNT and CDR2 YENEEA. This CDR3 is 13 amino acids long. Here the CDR3 reads CASSLQNPETQYF. The CDR3 bases are TGTGCCAGCAGCCTCCAGAATCCGGAGACCCAGTACTTC.

About this clone: The sample contains more than one DNA sequence encoding this CDR3. The J gene is TRBJ2-5, the V gene TRBV5-1; TRBD2 is a possible D gene (5 bases). This CDR3 is built from 14 residues. V was clipped by 2 bases and J by 0 bases, with 8 bases between them. Germline V CDR1 and CDR2: SGHRS, YFSETQ. The CDR3 here is CASSLAGNQETQYF. DNA for the CDR3: TGCGCCAGCAGCTTAGCCGGGAACCAAGAGACCCAGTACTTC.

The CDR3 here is CASSARDRGREQYF. As DNA, the CDR3 is TGTGCCAGCAGCGCCCGGGACAGGGGGCGCGAGCAGTACTTC. The chain combines TRBV5-4 with TRBJ2-7; 12 nucleotides agree with TRBD1. Germline V gene lookup returns CDR1 SGHNT and CDR2 YYREEE (reference sequence). With V trimmed by 4 bases and J by 6 bases, 5 bases remained unmatched. This CDR3 region has 14 residues.